The rows below give T cell receptor beta chains drawn from one sample of a study of T cell changes during pregnancy in multiple sclerosis. Repertoires were generated with immunoSEQ multiplex PCR, while TCRdb's copy carries only in-frame clones and drops some. Among just under 60,000 clones listed, around 93% were seen once. Sequencing used peripheral blood, obtained in the first trimester of pregnancy. These receptors were obtained from a female donor with multiple sclerosis, enrolled in a pregnancy study. Each CDR3 is given with its conserved first and last residue. D genes are given only for firm matches. Clone size appears in some rows only: once, few, many, or a class for an expanded clone.

size,V,J,D,CDR3,DNA
-,TRBV6-5,TRBJ2-3,-,CASSSTTDTQYF,TGTGCCAGCAGTTCGACTACCGATACGCAGTATTTT
-,TRBV27,TRBJ2-5,-,CASRPRRTVEETQYF,TGTGCCAGCAGACCCAGAAGGACTGTAGAAGAGACCCAGTACTTC
-,TRBV9,TRBJ2-7,TRBD1,CASSAGRQGTYEQYF,TGTGCCAGCAGCGCGGGGCGACAGGGGACCTACGAGCAGTACTTC
-,TRBV18,TRBJ1-5,TRBD1,CASARGTGSNQPQHF,TGTGCCAGCGCACGAGGGACAGGGAGCAATCAGCCCCAGCATTTT
-,TRBV2,TRBJ2-7,TRBD1,CAGWGQGSYEQYF,TGTGCCGGGTGGGGACAGGGCTCCTACGAGCAGTACTTC
-,TRBV14,TRBJ2-3,-,CASSLLVQAADTQYF,TGTGCCAGCAGTCTACTCGTCCAGGCCGCAGATACGCAGTATTTT
-,TRBV27,TRBJ2-1,TRBD1,CASSRNTGTGVNEQFF,TGTGCCAGCAGTCGCAACACAGGGACAGGGGTTAATGAGCAGTTCTTC
few,TRBV5-6,TRBJ1-6,-,CASSVWAGEINSPLHF,TGTGCCAGCAGCGTGTGGGCAGGGGAGATAAATTCACCCCTCCACTTT
once,TRBV18,TRBJ2-2,TRBD2,CASSPPRAGGPQYTGELFF,TGTGCCAGCTCACCACCTCGAGCGGGGGGTCCCCAGTACACCGGGGAGCTGTTTTTT
-,TRBV7-2,TRBJ1-3,-,CASSSGNTIYF,TGTGCCAGCAGCTCGGGGAACACCATATATTTT
-,TRBV6-5,TRBJ2-3,TRBD1,CASSRSGQTDTQYF,TGTGCCAGCAGCCGCTCGGGACAGACAGATACGCAGTATTTT
-,TRBV6-1,TRBJ1-2,-,CASRDRGGDAYGYTF,TGTGCCAGCCGGGATCGGGGGGGAGATGCATATGGCTACACCTTC
-,TRBV4-3,TRBJ2-2,-,CASSLLKGLLFF,TGCGCCAGCAGCCTTTTGAAGGGACTGCTGTTTTTT
-,TRBV30,TRBJ1-2,-,CAWSVNLAGKMGGYTF,TGTGCCTGGAGTGTAAATTTGGCAGGGAAGATGGGGGGCTACACCTTC
once,TRBV15,TRBJ2-5,TRBD2,CAASGGARETQYF,TGTGCCGCCAGCGGGGGGGCCCGGGAGACCCAGTACTTC
-,TRBV7-8,TRBJ2-6,TRBD1,CASSLPGQGFSSGANVLTF,TGTGCCAGCAGCTTACCGGGACAGGGGTTCTCCTCTGGGGCCAACGTCCTGACTTTC
-,TRBV6-5,TRBJ1-6,-,CASRPGQLRSPLHF,TGTGCCAGCAGACCGGGACAACTAAGGTCACCCCTCCACTTT
-,TRBV10-3,TRBJ2-5,TRBD2,CATGTSGGETQYF,TGTGCCACCGGGACTAGCGGGGGAGAGACCCAGTACTTC
-,TRBV7-2,TRBJ1-6,-,CASSLGAKNSPLHF,TGTGCCAGCAGCTTAGGAGCCAAAAATTCACCCCTCCACTTT
-,TRBV25-1,TRBJ1-5,-,CASSEAGGINQPQHF,TGTGCCAGCAGTGAGGCGGGCGGGATAAATCAGCCCCAGCATTTT
-,TRBV28,TRBJ1-5,-,CASSPVSRQPQHF,TGTGCCAGCAGCCCGGTATCGCGGCAGCCCCAGCATTTT
-,TRBV4-1,TRBJ1-6,TRBD1,CASSQDEGQGGSPLHF,TGCGCCAGCAGCCAAGACGAAGGACAGGGCGGTTCACCCCTCCACTTT
-,TRBV19,TRBJ2-7,-,CASSIWGVSSYEQYF,TGTGCCAGTAGTATTTGGGGGGTTTCTTCCTACGAGCAGTACTTC
-,TRBV5-6,TRBJ2-1,-,CAGRLGGDNEQFF,TGTGCCGGCAGATTAGGGGGGGACAATGAGCAGTTCTTC
-,TRBV19,TRBJ2-1,TRBD1,CASSILTGLYNEQFF,TGTGCCAGTAGTATATTGACAGGGTTGTACAATGAGCAGTTCTTC
-,TRBV7-2,TRBJ2-1,-,CASSSWAYNEQFF,TGTGCCAGCAGCAGCTGGGCGTACAATGAGCAGTTCTTC
-,TRBV4-3,TRBJ1-4,TRBD1,CASSQGQGAPNEKLFF,TGCGCCAGCAGCCAAGGACAGGGGGCCCCCAATGAAAAACTGTTTTTT
-,TRBV11-1,TRBJ2-7,-,CASSFVGGEQYF,TGTGCCAGCAGCTTTGTAGGGGGCGAGCAGTACTTC
-,TRBV7-2,TRBJ1-2,-,CASSLEHSSYGYTF,TGTGCCAGCAGCTTAGAGCACAGTTCCTATGGCTACACCTTC
once,TRBV30,TRBJ2-7,-,CAWSKDTSYEQYF,TGTGCCTGGAGTAAGGACACCTCCTACGAGCAGTACTTC
-,TRBV10-1,TRBJ2-7,TRBD2,CASERDRLYEQYF,TGCGCCAGTGAGCGGGACCGGCTCTACGAGCAGTACTTC
-,TRBV14,TRBJ2-4,TRBD2,CASSAGRGIGTGTQYF,TGTGCCAGCAGCGCCGGGAGGGGGATCGGTACGGGCACTCAGTACTTC
once,TRBV19,TRBJ2-7,-,CASSMVRGAAYEQYF,TGTGCCAGTAGTATGGTCAGGGGGGCGGCCTACGAGCAGTACTTC
-,TRBV19,TRBJ2-5,-,CASRGPQGRSEETQYF,TGTGCCAGTAGAGGACCTCAGGGGCGATCGGAAGAGACCCAGTACTTC
-,TRBV7-3,TRBJ2-3,-,CASSLTGGQGDTQYF,TGTGCCAGCAGCTTAACCGGGGGGCAGGGGGATACGCAGTATTTT
-,TRBV4-1,TRBJ1-5,TRBD1,CASSPTGTGGIGNQPQHF,TGCGCCAGCAGCCCCACAGGGACAGGGGGCATTGGCAATCAGCCCCAGCATTTT
-,TRBV28,TRBJ1-2,-,CASSSPRTRYGYTF,TGTGCCAGCAGTTCCCCCCGCACCAGGTATGGCTACACCTTC
few,TRBV4-3,TRBJ2-1,-,CASSQDSTAYNEQFF,TGCGCCAGCAGCCAAGATTCCACAGCCTACAATGAGCAGTTCTTC
-,TRBV5-1,TRBJ2-3,-,CASSLEPNTQYF,TGCGCCAGCAGCCTTGAGCCGAATACGCAGTATTTT
once,TRBV4-1,TRBJ1-2,-,CASSRGTTTIYGYTF,TGCGCCAGCAGCCGGGGGACTACCACTATCTATGGCTACACCTTC